This TCR beta chain was sequenced in a study of shared clonotypes between healthy human individuals (TCRdb year 2020). Concerning the study at large: The cohort included three men and a couple of women between 18 and 49 years of age. For each donor, CD4 naive and CD4 memory were each given three plates, CD8 naive was given two plates, and CD8 memory was given one plate. Blood TCR repertoires of about five healthy adults were deeply sequenced to estimate repertoire size and the extent of clonotype sharing between individuals. Different laboratories and diverse techniques were used to prepare libraries and sequence TCR repertoires, to increase sequencing depth and limit assay-specific biases. Each donor's leukapheresis produced roughly between roughly 0.85 and 9 billion PBMCs. The study at large found these results: Only blood was sampled, and tissue TCR repertoires likely differ from those in blood. Naive subsets generally had larger estimated clonotype richness than memory subsets did. Pairwise subsampling led to the expectation that sequencing depth would affect the degree of clonotype sharing among donors. Higher generation probabilities were observed for clonotypes shared by all four sorted-subset donors than for non-shared clonotypes. When a handful of donors were compared, the shared fraction of clonotypes was about 5% for naive CD4, approximately 3.5% for naive CD8, 2.3% for memory CD4, and 0.35% to 0.5% for memory CD8. Because the study included only a small number of donors, the genetic and exposure-history diversity represented was limited. Rarefaction of sorted-subset datasets indicated incomplete sequencing despite the large sequencing depth.

The donors were healthy, HIV-negative adults with no recently reported acute infections or vaccinations. All donors were Caucasian adults living in Nashville, Tennessee, USA. CD4+ T cells were enriched through magnetic negative selection, after which naive cells were positively selected on CD45RA and the remaining negative fraction served as the memory subset. Blood was collected by leukapheresis, and PBMCs were isolated by Ficoll-Histopaque density gradient centrifugation and then cryopreserved in liquid nitrogen vapor phase. Analytical flow cytometry was used to check the purity and quantity of each magnetically sorted T cell population. Each sorted fraction had its genomic DNA isolated and then quantified by UV absorbance on a Nanodrop 2000c. TCR CDR3 regions were amplified from genomic DNA by multiplex PCR using the deep immunoSEQ assay. Extracted genomic DNA from each cell subset was spread evenly across all wells of several immunoSEQ 96-well plates, with each plate serving as a replicate. Each replicate PCR for sorted subsets received around 200 ng genomic DNA, equal to some 32,000 T cell genomes. The purified libraries were quantified using a Qubit 3.0 fluorometer, sized with a Bioanalyzer 2100, and then quantified again using the KAPA Library Quantification kit. Every immunoSEQ 96-well plate was sequenced on a dedicated single-read 150-cycle Illumina NextSeq 550 flow cell. As for how the authors treated the data: The immunoSEQ output contained only junctional sequences without quality scores, so filtering could not match that applied to full-length reads. To assign V/J genes and CDR3, sequences were annotated against IMGT germline references using PyIR, a Python wrapper for IgBLAST v1.9. Reads with weak V/J assignments (E-value above 1e-6), missing CDR3, stop codons, out-of-frame junctions, or ambiguous translated residues were removed. V3J clonotypes were defined as sequences sharing the same inferred V gene, J gene, and CDR3 amino acid sequence. Percentage overlap between repertoires was computed as shared unique clonotypes divided by the size of the smaller repertoire. RTK rarefaction, the Chao1 estimator, and Recon v2.1 estimates of unobserved clonotypes were used to assess repertoire richness. For all TCRbeta clonotypes obtained by the gDNA method from a few donors, generation probabilities were computed with OLGA. This immuneACCESS table, as held by TCRdb, lists in-frame sequences with V and J called but not all clones. Of the missing ones, under half trace to an unresolved V gene in checked studies; the others have no known cause. V and J calls and clone size are given by that table; D and trimming were obtained from the DNA. For this sample there are approximately 2.5 million clones; 85% to 95% appear just once. The ten top clones hold over 0.12% of the sample.

In regard to this clone: No cognate antigen has been identified for it. Per-nucleotide qualities are absent, and no much larger clonotype sits a single base away.

The V end loses 6 bases and the J end loses 7 bases, and a stretch of 8 bases separates them. Taken from the germline V gene (reference sequence), the CDR1 and CDR2 loops are SGHNT and YYREEE. The CDR3 holds 10 amino acids from the cysteine to the phenylalanine. Only the CDR3 portion is preserved as DNA: 30 bases, with reading frame beginning at the first base. The source of this sequence is a man aged 18 to 35 in good health. Sequenced sample: naive CD4+ T cells sorted from blood. What the cell subset or site label conveys for this sample: CD45RA+ positively selected. The V and J segments used are TRBV5-4 and TRBJ2-7; the D gene assignment is ambiguous. The CDR3 corresponds to CASNSVEQYF. The DNA sequence is as follows: TGTGCCAGCAACTCCGTGGAGCAGTACTTC.